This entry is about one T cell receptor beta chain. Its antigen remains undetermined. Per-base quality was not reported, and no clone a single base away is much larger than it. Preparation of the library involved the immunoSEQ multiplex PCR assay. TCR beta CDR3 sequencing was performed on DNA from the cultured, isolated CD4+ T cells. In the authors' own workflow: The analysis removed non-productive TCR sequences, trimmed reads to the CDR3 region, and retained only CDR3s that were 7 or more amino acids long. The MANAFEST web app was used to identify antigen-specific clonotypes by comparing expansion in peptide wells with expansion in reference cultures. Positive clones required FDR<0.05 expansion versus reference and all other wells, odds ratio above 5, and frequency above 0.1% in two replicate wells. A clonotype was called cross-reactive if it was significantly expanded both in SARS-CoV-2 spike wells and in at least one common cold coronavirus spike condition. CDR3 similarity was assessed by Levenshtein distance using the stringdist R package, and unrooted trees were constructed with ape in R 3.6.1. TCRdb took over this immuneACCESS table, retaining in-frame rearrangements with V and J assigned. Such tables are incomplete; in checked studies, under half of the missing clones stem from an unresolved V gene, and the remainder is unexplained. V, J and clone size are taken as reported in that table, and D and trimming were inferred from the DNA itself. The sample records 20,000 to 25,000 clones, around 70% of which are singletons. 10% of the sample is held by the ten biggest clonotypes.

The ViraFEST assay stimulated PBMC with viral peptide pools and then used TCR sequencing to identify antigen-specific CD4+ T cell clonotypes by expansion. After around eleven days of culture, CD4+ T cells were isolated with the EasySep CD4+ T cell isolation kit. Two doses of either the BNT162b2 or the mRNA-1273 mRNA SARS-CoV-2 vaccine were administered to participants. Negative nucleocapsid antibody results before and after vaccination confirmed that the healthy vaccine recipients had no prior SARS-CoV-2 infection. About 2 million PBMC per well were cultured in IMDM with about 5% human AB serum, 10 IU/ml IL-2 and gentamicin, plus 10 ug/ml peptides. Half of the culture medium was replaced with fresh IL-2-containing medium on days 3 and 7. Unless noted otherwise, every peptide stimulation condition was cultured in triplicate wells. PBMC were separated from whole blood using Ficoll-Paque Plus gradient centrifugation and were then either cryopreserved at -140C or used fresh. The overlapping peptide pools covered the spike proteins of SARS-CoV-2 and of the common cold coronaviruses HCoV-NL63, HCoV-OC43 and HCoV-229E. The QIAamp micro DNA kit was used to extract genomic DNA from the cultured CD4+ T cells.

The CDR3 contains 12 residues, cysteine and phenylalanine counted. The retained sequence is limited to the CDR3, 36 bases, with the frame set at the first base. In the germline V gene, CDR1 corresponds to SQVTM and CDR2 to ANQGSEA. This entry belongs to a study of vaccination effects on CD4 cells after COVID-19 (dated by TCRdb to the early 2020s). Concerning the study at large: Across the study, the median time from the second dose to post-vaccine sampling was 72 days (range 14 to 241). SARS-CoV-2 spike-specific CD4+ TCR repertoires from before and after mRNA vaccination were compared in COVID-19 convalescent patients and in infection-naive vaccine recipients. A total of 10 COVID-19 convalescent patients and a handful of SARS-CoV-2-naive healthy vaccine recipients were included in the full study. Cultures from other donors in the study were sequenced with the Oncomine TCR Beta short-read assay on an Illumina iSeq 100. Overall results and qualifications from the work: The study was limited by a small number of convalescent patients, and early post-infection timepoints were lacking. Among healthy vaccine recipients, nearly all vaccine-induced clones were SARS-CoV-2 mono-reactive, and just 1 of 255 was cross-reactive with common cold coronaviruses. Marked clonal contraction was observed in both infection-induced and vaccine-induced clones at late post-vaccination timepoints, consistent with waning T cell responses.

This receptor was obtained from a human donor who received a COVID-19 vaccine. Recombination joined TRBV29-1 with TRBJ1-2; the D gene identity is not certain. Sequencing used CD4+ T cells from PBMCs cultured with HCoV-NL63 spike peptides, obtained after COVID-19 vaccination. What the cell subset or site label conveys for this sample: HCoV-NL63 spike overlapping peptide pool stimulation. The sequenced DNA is TGCACCATTCAGTCCTTTGGGTATGGCTACACCTTC. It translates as CTIQSFGYGYTF.